The T cell receptor beta chain described here comes from a study of shared clonotypes between healthy human individuals. Whole-study findings and limits: Few donors limited the genetic and exposure-history diversity represented. Clonotypes shared by all four donors outscored non-shared clonotypes in generation probability.

V lost 7 bases and J 4 bases, leaving 13 bases between the germline ends. The CDR3 covers 13 residues. The germline V gene has CDR1 KGHSH and CDR2 LQKENI. Each sorted subset replicate got 200 ng genomic DNA, around 29,000 genomes. Sequencing used immunoSEQ multiplex PCR; TCRdb keeps in-frame clones, though not all of them. The sample lists about a million clones, over 75% occurring once. About this clone: Its cognate antigen is unknown.

The genes are TRBV18 and TRBJ2-5; possibly TRBD1 for D (5 bases). The sequenced material came from memory CD4+ T cells sorted from blood. The subset was: CD45RA-negative fraction. The sequence derives from a man aged 18 to 29 in good health. This CDR3 is CASWNVDRETQYF. In DNA form, the CDR3 reads TGTGCCAGCTGGAATGTAGACAGAGAGACCCAGTACTTC.